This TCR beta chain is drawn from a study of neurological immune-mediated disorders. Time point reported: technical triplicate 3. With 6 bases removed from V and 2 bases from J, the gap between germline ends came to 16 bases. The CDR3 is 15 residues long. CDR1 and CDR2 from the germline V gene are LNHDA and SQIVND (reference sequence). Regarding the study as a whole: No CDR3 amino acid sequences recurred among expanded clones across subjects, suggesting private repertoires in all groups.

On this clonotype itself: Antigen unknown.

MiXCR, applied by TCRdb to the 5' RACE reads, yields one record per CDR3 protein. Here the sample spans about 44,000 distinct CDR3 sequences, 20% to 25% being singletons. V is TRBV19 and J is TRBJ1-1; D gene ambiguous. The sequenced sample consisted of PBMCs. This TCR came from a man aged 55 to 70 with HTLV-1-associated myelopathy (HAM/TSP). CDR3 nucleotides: TGTGCCAGTAGGCAGTACTCCTGGATAAACACTGAAGCTTTCTTT. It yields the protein CASRQYSWINTEAFF. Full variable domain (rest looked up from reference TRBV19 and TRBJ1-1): DGGITQSPKYLFRKEGQNVTLSCEQNLNHDAMYWYRQDPGQGLRLIYYSQIVNDFQKGDIAEGYSVSREKKESFPLTVTSAQKNPTAFYLCASRQYSWINTEAFFGQGTRLTVV.